This T cell receptor (beta chain) was recovered during a study of breast tumors, draining lymph nodes, adjacent tissues. In this sample, this clonotype turned up many times. Its matching antigen is unknown. TCRdb used MiXCR to reprocess the multiplex PCR reads, holding one entry per CDR3 protein. This table has roughly 120,000 distinct CDR3 sequences, 15% to 20% appearing once. Germline V lookup: CDR1 SGHTA, CDR2 FQGNSA. This CDR3 region has 13 residues. V was pared by 6 bases and J by 2 bases, with 8 bases between. Study observations and caveats: Tumor T cell lymph node origin was a supported hypothesis, not proven.

Breast cancer patients provided tissue from their axillary draining lymph nodes. The chain recombines TRBV7-2 with TRBJ2-1; perhaps TRBD1 as D (5 bases). The TCR was taken from a female donor with breast cancer. Some clones in this sample may be carry-over from other donors' samples. The sequenced sample consisted of axillary lymph node tissue. CDR3 sequence (DNA): TGTGCCAGCAGAAGGGGCCCCTACAATGAGCAGTTCTTC. Protein product: CASRRGPYNEQFF.